Listed here are 17 T cell receptor beta chains from one sample, sequenced in a study of beta chain features in type 1 diabetes. Reverse transcribing all isolated RNA meant expressed TCRB transcripts were sequenced. The repertoire was sequenced with immunoSEQ multiplex PCR; TCRdb's copy has only in-frame clones and lacks some. The data contain around 250,000 clones, approximately 15% of them singletons. Antigens for these TCRs are unknown. Findings and limits, study-wide: For Type 1 diabetes patients, all four CD4+ subsets carried TCRB CDR3s that were moderately but significantly shorter.

Sample: naive CD4+ T cells from blood. The source is a man between 25 and 39 years old with type 1 diabetes.

The rearrangement joins TRBV6-5 to TRBJ1-1; TRBD1 agrees at 9 bases. The V and J ends lost 6 bases and 4 bases, in that order; junction bases with no gene match: 9. From germline, CDR1 is MNHEY and CDR2 SVGAGI. The CDR3 totals 15 residues. CDR3 in DNA: TGTGCCAGCAGACCTCCGGGACAGGGTTCCACTGAAGCTTTCTTT. Its protein product is CASRPPGQGSTEAFF.

V usage is TRBV6-4 and J usage is TRBJ1-2; D ambiguous. This CDR3 is built from 14 residues. V lost 0 bases to trimming and J lost 7 bases, with 12 bases between them. The germline CDR1 and CDR2 sequences are MRHNA and SNTAGT. The CDR3 bases are TGTGCCAGCAGTGACTCCGGCGGTTCGCGTGGCTACACCTTC. Translating it yields CASSDSGGSRGYTF.

This sequence joins TRBV5-1 and TRBJ1-1, with D tentatively TRBD1 (5 bases). V was shortened by 7 bases and J by 5 bases, with 15 bases between the two germline ends. CDR1 is SGHRS, CDR2 YFSETQ, per germline. This CDR3 spans 13 amino acids. The CDR3, as DNA: TGCGCCAGCCGCCCCAGGGAGGGAACTGAAGCTTTCTTT. It is translated as CASRPREGTEAFF.

The chain recombines TRBV5-1 with TRBJ2-7; TRBD2 matches at 9 bases. Trimming removed 1 base from V and 2 bases from J; junction bases left unmatched: 13. The CDR3 sequence is 18 residues long. Germline V gene lookup returns CDR1 SGHRS and CDR2 YFSETQ. The CDR3 DNA reads TGCGCCAGCAGCTTGACCACAACTGGACTAGCGCGAACCTACGAGCAGTACTTC. This codes for CASSLTTTGLARTYEQYF.

The sample holds a few counts of this clone. The gene calls are TRBV6-5 and TRBJ2-7, with 9 bases matching TRBD2. Losses at the gene ends were 2 bases for V and 3 bases for J; bases not matched to a gene: 5. CDR1 is MNHEY and CDR2 is SVGAGI in the germline V gene. This CDR3 comprises 15 residues. CDR3 sequence reads: CASSYVSSGIYEQYF. CDR3 coding DNA: TGTGCCAGCAGTTACGTGTCTAGCGGGATCTACGAGCAGTACTTC.

The chain links TRBV19 to TRBJ1-3; D ambiguous. The V gene lost 8 bases and the J gene lost 4 bases, with 9 bases spanning the gap. Germline CDR1 and CDR2: LNHDA and SQIVND (reference sequence). CDR3 length equals 12 residues. CDR3 in amino acids: CASARGGNTIYF. The CDR3 DNA follows: TGTGCCAGTGCGAGAGGGGGAAACACCATATATTTT. Full variable domain (missing parts from reference TRBV19 and TRBJ1-3): DGGITQSPKYLFRKEGQNVTLSCEQNLNHDAMYWYRQDPGQGLRLIYYSQIVNDFQKGDIAEGYSVSREKKESFPLTVTSAQKNPTAFYLCASARGGNTIYFGEGSWLTVV.

This clone has just a few counts. As DNA, the CDR3 is TGTGCCAGCAGCCGCGGGACTCGGGAAAAACTGTTTTTT. Translated, it gives CASSRGTREKLFF. This rearrangement joins TRBV5-6 to TRBJ1-4; a weak D match, TRBD1 (5 bases). Per germline, CDR1 SGHDT and CDR2 YYEEEE. This CDR3 is built from 13 residues. Trimming pared 4 bases from V and 8 bases from J, leaving 12 bases between.

This clone was picked up a small number of times. This chain connects TRBV5-1 to TRBJ2-7, with 9 positions matching TRBD2. CDR1 SGHRS and CDR2 YFSETQ come from the germline V gene. Trimming took 2 bases from V and 4 from J; bases not matched to a gene: 13. This CDR3 comprises 17 residues. The CDR3 reads CASSLSPSGTSQYEQYF. The CDR3, as DNA: TGCGCCAGCAGCTTATCACCTTCCGGGACTAGCCAATACGAGCAGTACTTC. Full variable domain (missing parts from reference TRBV5-1 and TRBJ2-7): KAGVTQTPRYLIKTRGQQVTLSCSPISGHRSVSWYQQTPGQGLQFLFEYFSETQRNKGNFPGRFSGRQFSNSRSEMNVSTLELGDSALYLCASSLSPSGTSQYEQYFGPGTRLTVT.

This clone has only a few counts. The chain joins TRBV14 to TRBJ2-6; D is undetermined. Germline CDR1 reads SGHDN; CDR2 reads FVKESK. V was cut by 3 bases and J by 0 bases, with 12 bases left in between. This CDR3 is built from 17 residues. This CDR3 is CASSQPGPISGANVLTF. The DNA for the CDR3 is TGTGCCAGCAGCCAGCCGGGTCCCATCTCTGGGGCCAACGTCCTGACTTTC.

This chain joins TRBV7-8 and TRBJ2-7; D possibly corresponds to TRBD1 (5 bases). The CDR3 has 16 amino acids. V shed 0 bases and J shed 5 bases, with 17 bases lying between them. The germline V gene has CDR1 SGHVS and CDR2 FQNEAQ. The CDR3 sequence is CASSLAPAGNHHEQYF. CDR3 sequence (DNA): TGTGCCAGCAGCTTAGCGCCGGCAGGGAATCACCACGAGCAGTACTTC.

The CDR3 coding sequence is TGCAGCGTTGAAGCCCCCCGGGACAGGGGCTACGAGCAGTACTTC. It translates to CSVEAPRDRGYEQYF. The V gene is TRBV29-1, the J gene TRBJ2-7, with 10 bases that match TRBD1. Germline CDR1 is SQVTM and CDR2 is ANQGSEA. CDR3 length: 15 amino acids. After removal of 1 base from V and 3 bases from J, the junction contained 6 bases not matched to a gene.

This clone has more than one count but fewer than ten. This chain links TRBV4-1 with TRBJ1-5; weak D call: TRBD1 (6 bases). CDR3 size: 15 residues. V lost 2 bases and J lost 3, with 11 bases in between. CDR1 is MGHRA and CDR2 is YSYEKL in the germline V gene. CDR3 coding DNA: TGCGCCAGCAGCCAACCGGACAGTTACAATCAGCCCCAGCATTTT. Translating gives CASSQPDSYNQPQHF.

This clone has more than one count but fewer than ten. The genes are TRBV5-1 and TRBJ2-7; TRBD2 agrees at 9 bases. V shed 3 bases and J 1 base; nucleotides not matched to a gene: 8. Germline CDR1 reads SGHRS; CDR2 reads YFSETQ. This CDR3 spans 16 amino acids. CDR3 sequence: CASSSYRGGESYEQYF. DNA of the CDR3: TGCGCCAGCAGCTCCTACCGCGGGGGGGAATCCTACGAGCAGTACTTC.

In its sample, this clone was seen a few times. The chain employs TRBV30 and TRBJ2-1; 8 bases match TRBD2. The CDR3 loop spans 12 amino acids. Germline V CDR1 and CDR2: GTSNPN, SVGIG (reference sequence). The trim removed 4 bases at V and 6 bases at J, leaving 2 bases unmatched. CDR3 sequence: CAWNGGGNEQFF. CDR3 bases: TGTGCCTGGAACGGGGGGGGCAATGAGCAGTTCTTC.

The rearrangement joins TRBV6-6 to TRBJ1-5; maybe TRBD1 (5 bases). Germline assignment: CDR1 MNHNY and CDR2 SVGAGI (reference sequence). The CDR3 runs 13 residues. V dropped 7 bases and J dropped 3 bases, with 10 bases sitting between them. Here the CDR3 DNA reads TGTGCCAGCACCACGACAGACAATCAGCCCCAGCATTTT. This encodes CASTTTDNQPQHF.

V usage is TRBV4-2 and J usage is TRBJ2-5; the D gene is possibly TRBD2 (5 bases). The V end was cut by 4 bases, the J end by 1 base, with 16 bases between. Germline V gives CDR1 LGHNA, CDR2 YNFKEQ. The CDR3 length is 16 residues. CDR3 residues: CASSRSQRPAQETQYF. The CDR3 DNA reads as TGTGCCAGCAGCCGTTCCCAGCGGCCTGCCCAAGAGACCCAGTACTTC.

The chain combines TRBV6-6 with TRBJ2-1; D perhaps matches TRBD2 (6 bases). The length of the CDR3 is 13 residues. Trimming removed 5 bases at V and 8 bases at J, with 13 bases between. Germline CDR1 and CDR2: MNHNY and SVGAGI (reference sequence). CDR3 DNA: TGTGCCAGCAGTCTTCTAGCGTTCGATGAGCAGTTCTTC. Protein: CASSLLAFDEQFF.